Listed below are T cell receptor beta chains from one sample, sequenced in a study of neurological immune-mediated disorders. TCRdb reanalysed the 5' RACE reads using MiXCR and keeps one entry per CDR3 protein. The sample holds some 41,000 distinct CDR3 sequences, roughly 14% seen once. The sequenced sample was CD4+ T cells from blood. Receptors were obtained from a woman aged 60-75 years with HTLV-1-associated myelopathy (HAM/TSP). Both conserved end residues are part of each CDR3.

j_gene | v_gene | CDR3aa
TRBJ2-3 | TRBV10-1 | CASSDPSDGGTDTQYF
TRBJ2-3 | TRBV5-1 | CASSYEDLGMQYF
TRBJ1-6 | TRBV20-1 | CSARGTGDSPLHF
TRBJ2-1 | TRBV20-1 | CSARDTSGYNEQFF
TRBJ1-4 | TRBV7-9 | CASSSWTGGRANEKLFF
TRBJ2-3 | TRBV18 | CASSTGVSTDTQYF
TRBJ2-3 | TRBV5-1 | CASDTGRGRDTQYF
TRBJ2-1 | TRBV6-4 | CASSESGGHSYNEQFF
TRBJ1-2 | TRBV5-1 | CASTKGQGYGYTF
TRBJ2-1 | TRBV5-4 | CASSPSRQANNEQFF
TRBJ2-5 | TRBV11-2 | CASSLAGVETQYF
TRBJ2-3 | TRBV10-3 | CAITDGGAADTQYF
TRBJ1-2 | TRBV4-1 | CASSGTGVYGYTF
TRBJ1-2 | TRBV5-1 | CASSLPGQDGYTF
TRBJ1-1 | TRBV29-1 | CSVATAMNTEAFF
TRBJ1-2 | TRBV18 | CASSRMDVTGYNGYTF
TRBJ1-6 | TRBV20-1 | CSASTGYNSPLHF
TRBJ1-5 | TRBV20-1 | CSTPGTGPNQPQHF
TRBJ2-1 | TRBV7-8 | CASSLNGQGVYNEQFF
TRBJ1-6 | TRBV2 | CASSQGQYNSPLHF
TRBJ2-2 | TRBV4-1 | CASKMGLAGKFTGELFF
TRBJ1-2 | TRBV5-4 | CASRSDLTNYGYTF
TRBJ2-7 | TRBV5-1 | CASSLGDRGLYEQYF
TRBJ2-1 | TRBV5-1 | CASRQGANEQFF
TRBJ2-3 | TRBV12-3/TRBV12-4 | CASSFPRLGTDTQYF
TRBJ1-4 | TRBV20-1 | CSAYRDNEKLFF
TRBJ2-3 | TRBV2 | CASSFTRGGGLTDTQYF
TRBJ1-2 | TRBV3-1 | CASSYGRGGYTF
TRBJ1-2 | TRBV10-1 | CASSEPFLGGYTF
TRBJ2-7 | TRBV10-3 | CAISEAPGQGFSYEQYF
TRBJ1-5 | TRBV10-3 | CAISESTVLGKPQHF
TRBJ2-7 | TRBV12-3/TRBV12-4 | CVSSSWTSGDYDQYF
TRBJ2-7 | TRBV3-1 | CASSQESGALIVYEQYF
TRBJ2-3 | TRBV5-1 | CASSFKFSGDSTDTQYF
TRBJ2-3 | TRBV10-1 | CASSDNTGSTDTQYF
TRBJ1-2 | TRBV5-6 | CASSLDLGQNYGYTF
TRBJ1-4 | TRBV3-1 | CASSQDRPATNEKLFF
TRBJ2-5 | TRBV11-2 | CASSGRGLIQETQYF